What follows are 18 T cell receptor beta chains derived from one specimen sequenced in a study of tumor-infiltrating lymphocytes in primary liver carcinoma. The researchers produced TCR beta cDNA from approximately 460 ng total RNA with a constant-region primer. Sequencing libraries for TCR beta derived from three nested multiplex PCR rounds that used slightly modified ARM-PCR. Each of the first two PCR rounds ran roughly 9 cycles with TRBV1-TRBV30 forward and C-beta reverse primers. TCRdb called the multiplex PCR reads again in MiXCR, with one record for every CDR3 protein. The sample contains about 330,000 distinct CDR3 sequences, about two thirds of which appear only once. Unsorted whole blood yielded blood RNA, and germline DNA was extracted as well. Specimen: peripheral blood. Receptors originate from a man between 40 and 49 years old with primary liver carcinoma and hepatitis B virus infection.

V and J are TRBV11-2 and TRBJ2-7; D is ambiguous. CDR1 SGHAT and CDR2 FQNNGV come from the germline V gene. V lost 4 bases and J 1 base, leaving 11 bases between the germline ends. The CDR3 runs 14 residues. The CDR3 is CASSSSPDSYEQYF. CDR3 bases: TGTGCCAGCAGCTCGTCTCCTGATTCCTACGAGCAGTACTTC.

The genes are TRBV6-2 or TRBV6-3 and TRBJ2-4, with D possibly matching TRBD1 (6 bases). Per the germline V gene, CDR1 is MNHEY and CDR2 is SVGEGT. The CDR3 spans 16 residues. The ends were cut back, 6 bases at V and 3 bases at J, with 18 bases in the middle. Here the CDR3 DNA reads TGTGCCAGCAGCGAATGGGGGCTCGGGGACAAAAACATTCAGTACTTC. It is translated as CASSEWGLGDKNIQYF.

This clonotype was counted ten times or more. The V call is TRBV12-3 or TRBV12-4, the J call TRBJ1-2; D is perhaps TRBD1 (5 bases). This CDR3 has 14 amino acids. V was pared by 6 bases and J by 3 bases, with 14 bases between. The CDR3 DNA sequence: TGTGCCAGCAGGGGGGGAACCGAGCACTATGGCTACACCTTC. Protein product: CASRGGTEHYGYTF.

This clonotype has more than one count but fewer than ten. The junction and the germline gene differ at one end; a read error may be behind it. The rearrangement uses TRBV10-3 and TRBJ2-3; possibly TRBD1 or TRBD2 for D (5 bases each). The germline gives CDR1 ENHRY, CDR2 SYGVKD. CDR3 size: 12 residues. The CDR3 nucleotides read TGTGCAATCAGTGGACGGGGCGATACGCAGTATTTT. This gives the protein CAISGRGDTQYF.

To note about this clonotype: This may stem from a read error, because a much larger clone lies one nucleotide away. This chain joins TRBV11-2 and TRBJ1-1; D gene unclear. Germline V gene sequence: CDR1 SGHAT, CDR2 FQNNGV. V was trimmed by 8 bases and J by 1 base, leaving 14 bases between them. This CDR3 spans 14 amino acids. CDR3 protein: CASGMDSPNTEAFF. The CDR3 DNA reads TGTGCCAGCGGCATGGACTCTCCGAACACTGAAGCTTTCTTT.

As regards this clonotype: The missing conserved phenylalanine or tryptophan at the end of this CDR3 makes a read error likely. The chain joins TRBV4-1 to TRBJ1-5; D call uncertain. The CDR3 loop spans 13 amino acids. The V gene lost 0 bases and the J gene lost 4 bases, with 4 bases spanning the gap. Germline CDR1 and CDR2: MGHRA and YSYEKL. The CDR3 sequence is CASSQDWNQPQHL. The CDR3 nucleotides are TGCGCCAGCAGCCAAGACTGGAATCAGCCCCAGCATCTT.

This clonotype appeared a few times. V and J are TRBV24-1 and TRBJ2-7, with D perhaps matching TRBD2 (5 bases). The germline V and J ends were trimmed by 3 bases and 1 base, with 12 bases remaining between them. CDR3 size: 15 residues. Germline CDR1 and CDR2: KGHDR and SFDVKD. The CDR3: CATSDTSAGSYEQYF. CDR3 coding DNA: TGTGCCACCAGTGATACCTCGGCGGGTTCCTACGAGCAGTACTTC.

This clonotype was recorded only once. The CDR3 bases are TGTTCCAACAGCCCCCGACCAGGGGGCAATGAGCAGTTCTTC. This codes for CSNSPRPGGNEQFF. The chain links TRBV11-2 to TRBJ2-1; 7 nucleotides match TRBD1. This CDR3 spans 14 amino acids. CDR1 is SGHAT, CDR2 FQNNGV, per germline.

This chain connects TRBV6-2 or TRBV6-3 to TRBJ2-1; TRBD2 agrees at 10 bases. Germline V lookup: CDR1 MNHEY, CDR2 SVGEGT. V shed 2 bases and J 12 bases; nucleotides not matched to a gene: 22. The CDR3 runs 19 residues. The CDR3 spells CASSYPTKWTSGLYSGQFF. Written as DNA, the CDR3 is TGTGCCAGCAGTTACCCAACAAAATGGACTAGCGGTCTATACAGTGGGCAGTTCTTC.

With respect to this clonotype: A junction boundary mismatches the germline segment, possibly from a read error. V is TRBV12-3 or TRBV12-4 and J is TRBJ2-1; D remains ambiguous. The CDR3 consists of 11 residues. This CDR3 reads CVSTTGDEQFF. DNA for the CDR3: TGTGTCAGCACCACTGGGGATGAGCAGTTCTTC.

The sample holds one count of this clonotype. A read error is likely, as this CDR3 ends without the conserved phenylalanine or tryptophan. The V and J genes are TRBV11-2 and TRBJ2-1, with 7 bases fitting TRBD2. The J call is in doubt because the DNA end fits TRBJ2-7 better. Per germline, CDR1 SGHAT and CDR2 FQNNGV. This CDR3 has 14 residues. CDR3 in DNA: TGTGCCAGCAGCTTCGCGGGAGCATCCTACGAGCAGTACTCC. It specifies CASSFAGASYEQYS.

In regard to this clonotype: At one end, the junction sequence differs from germline, possibly due to a read error. The rearrangement joins TRBV6-2 or TRBV6-3 to TRBJ2-1; D possibly corresponds to TRBD2 (5 bases). The CDR3 covers 13 residues. Germline-derived CDR1 and CDR2 are MNHEY and SVGEGT. The CDR3 bases are TGTGCCAGCAGTTACTCGGTGGGAGATGAGCAGTTGTTC. It is translated as CASSYSVGDEQLF.

V usage is TRBV4-3 and J usage is TRBJ2-5, with D unclear. Germline V gene data show CDR1 as LGHNA and CDR2 as YSLEER. V was pared by 3 bases and J by 10 bases, with 21 bases between. The length of the CDR3 is 15 residues. The CDR3 region has the DNA TGCGCCAGCAGCCAGGATACAATAGGACCGTGGAGCCAGTACTTC. Translated, it gives CASSQDTIGPWSQYF.

The chain links TRBV4-3 to TRBJ1-2; 8 nucleotides align to TRBD1. The CDR3 is 17 residues long. Germline CDR1 is LGHNA and CDR2 is YSLEER. J lost 5 bases, V lost 3 bases, and 14 bases had no gene match. DNA of the CDR3: TGCGCCAGCAGCCACCTAGGACAGGGTGGGAGTGGATATGGCTACACCTTC. Amino acids: CASSHLGQGGSGYGYTF.

Details on this clonotype: The CDR3 does not close with the conserved phenylalanine or tryptophan, likely indicating a read error. The gene calls are TRBV11-2 and TRBJ1-1, with TRBD1 as a possible D gene (6 bases). Germline V gene lookup returns CDR1 SGHAT and CDR2 FQNNGV. The CDR3 has 13 residues. V was cut by 3 bases and J by 10 bases, with 15 bases left in between. The CDR3 sequence is CASSFNRDIGAFS. CDR3 coding DNA: TGTGCCAGCAGCTTTAACCGGGACATCGGAGCTTTCTCT.

This clonotype was counted only a few times. V and J are TRBV10-1 and TRBJ2-7, with D tentatively TRBD1 or TRBD2 (5 bases each). The CDR3 consists of 15 residues. The V gene's germline CDR1 is WNHNN and CDR2 SYGVQD (reference sequence). Trimming pared 3 bases from V and 3 bases from J, leaving 15 bases between. CDR3 DNA: TGCGCCAGCAGTGACAACGGGGCCAGTGGCTACGAGCAGTACTTC. Amino acids: CASSDNGASGYEQYF.

This clonotype was detected many times. J is TRBJ2-1 and V is TRBV5-5; 12 bases line up with TRBD2. This CDR3 has 17 residues. Trimming at V came to 2 bases and at J to 0 bases, leaving 3 bases not matched to a gene. Germline CDR1 and CDR2: SGHKS and YYEKEE (reference sequence). The CDR3 region has the DNA TGTGCCAGCAGCTTACGGACTAGCGGGGTCTCCTACAATGAGCAGTTCTTC. Translating gives CASSLRTSGVSYNEQFF.

Regarding this clonotype: With a much larger clone just one base away, this may be a read error. This CDR3 reads CASSYSISGYEQYF. CDR3 sequence (DNA): TGTGCCAGCAGTTACTCTATTAGCGGCTACGAGCAGTACTTC. The J gene is TRBJ2-7, the V gene TRBV6-2 or TRBV6-3, with D perhaps matching TRBD2 (6 bases). CDR1 and CDR2 from the germline V gene are MNHEY and SVGEGT. The CDR3 has 14 residues. V lost 0 bases and J 3 bases, leaving 9 bases between the germline ends.